The T cell receptor beta chain described here comes from a study of identical twins. With regard to this clonotype: Its specificity is not known. A junction boundary mismatches the germline segment, possibly from a read error.

Each CDR3 protein is one row after TCRdb ran MiXCR on the 5' RACE reads. Among 600,000 to 800,000 distinct CDR3 sequences listed, around 20% were seen once. Findings and limits, study-wide: Sequences that were out-of-frame, alpha and twin-shared displayed an excess of low generation probability.

This CDR3 comprises 19 residues. Among all donors, each was a healthy Caucasian. The same sample was also used in a study of T cells expressing NK-cell markers. Per that study: According to the study, TCR beta repertoires originated from sorted CD3+CD56+NKG2C+, CD3+CD56+NKG2C- and CD3+CD56-NKG2C+ T cells. Sequenced donors, eight in total, included seven who were HCMV-seropositive and one who was seronegative.

Sequenced material: PBMCs. The source is a woman younger than 35 in good health. The chain carries TRBV12-3 or TRBV12-4 and TRBJ2-4; 12 positions agree with TRBD2. In nucleotides, the CDR3 is TGTGCCATCAGTTTATCTAGCGGGAGGGTGACGGGAGCCAAAAACATTCAGTACTTC. This sequence encodes CAISLSSGRVTGAKNIQYF.